This note documents a single T cell receptor (beta chain) sequence. Assay used: immunoSEQ multiplex PCR; TCRdb lists only in-frame clones, some missing. Altogether a few hundred thousand clones are present, around 87% being singletons, with the ten largest covering 1.3%. The sample originates from a study of blood T cell repertoires in COVID-19. Overall study: Some COVID-19 samples were acute and others convalescent; all came from the United States, Italy and Spain. Sample material is recorded as cDNA or gDNA derived from T cells, B-cell-depleted T cells, or PBMCs.

Symptom resolution, clearance, or two negative PCRs marked donors in Cohort 3 as recovered. There are 15 residues in the CDR3. The germline CDR1 and CDR2 sequences are MNHEY and SVGEGT. The junction had 2 bases not matched to a gene; V was cut back by 2 bases and J by 0 bases. This sequence was found in a young man who had recovered from COVID-19. Sample: PBMCs or T cells enriched from blood (not recorded which). The rearrangement uses TRBV6-2 or TRBV6-3 and TRBJ2-7, with 9 bases matching TRBD1. CDR3 in amino acids: CASSYRGQGSYEQYF. The CDR3 DNA sequence: TGTGCCAGCAGTTACAGGGGACAGGGCTCCTACGAGCAGTACTTC.